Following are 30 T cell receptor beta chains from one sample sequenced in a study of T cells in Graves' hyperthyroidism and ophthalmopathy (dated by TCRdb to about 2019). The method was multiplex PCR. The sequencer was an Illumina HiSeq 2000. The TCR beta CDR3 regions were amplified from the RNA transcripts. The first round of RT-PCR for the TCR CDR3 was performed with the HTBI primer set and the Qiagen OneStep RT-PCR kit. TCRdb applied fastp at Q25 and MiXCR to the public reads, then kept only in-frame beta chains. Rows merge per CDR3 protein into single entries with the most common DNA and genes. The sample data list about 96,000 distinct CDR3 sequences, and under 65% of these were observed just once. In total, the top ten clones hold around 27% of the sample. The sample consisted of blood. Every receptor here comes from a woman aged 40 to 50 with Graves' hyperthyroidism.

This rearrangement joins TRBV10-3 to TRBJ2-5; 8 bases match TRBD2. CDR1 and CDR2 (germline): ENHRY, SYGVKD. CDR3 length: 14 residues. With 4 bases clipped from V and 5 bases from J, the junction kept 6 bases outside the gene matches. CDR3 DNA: TGTGCCATCAGTGGAGCGGGAGTCAGGGAGACCCAGTACTTC. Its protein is CAISGAGVRETQYF.

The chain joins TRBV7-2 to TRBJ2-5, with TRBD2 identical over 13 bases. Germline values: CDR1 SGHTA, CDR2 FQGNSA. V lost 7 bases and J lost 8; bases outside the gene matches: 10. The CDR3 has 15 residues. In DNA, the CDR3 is TGTGCCAGCATCTCCCGACTAGCGGGAGGCGAAACCCAGTACTTC. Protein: CASISRLAGGETQYF.

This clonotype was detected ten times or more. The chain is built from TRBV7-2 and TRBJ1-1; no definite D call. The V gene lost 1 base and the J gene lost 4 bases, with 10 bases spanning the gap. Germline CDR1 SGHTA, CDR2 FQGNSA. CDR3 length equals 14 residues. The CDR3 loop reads CASSLGGSLTEAFF. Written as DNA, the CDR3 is TGTGCCAGCAGCTTAGGGGGAAGTCTCACTGAAGCTTTCTTT.

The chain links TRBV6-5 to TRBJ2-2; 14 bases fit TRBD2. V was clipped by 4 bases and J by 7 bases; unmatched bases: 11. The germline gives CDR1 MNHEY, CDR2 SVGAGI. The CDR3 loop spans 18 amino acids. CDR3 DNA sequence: TGTGCCAGCAGTTCCTGGACTAGCGGGAGGTATCGGAGCGGGGAGCTGTTTTTT. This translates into CASSSWTSGRYRSGELFF.

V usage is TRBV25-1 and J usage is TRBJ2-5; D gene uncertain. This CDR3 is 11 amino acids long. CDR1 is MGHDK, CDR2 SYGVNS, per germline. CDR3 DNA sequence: TGTGCGGCCGGAGAAGTTGAGACCCAGTACTTC. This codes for CAAGEVETQYF. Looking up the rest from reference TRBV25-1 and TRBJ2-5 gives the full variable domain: EADIYQTPRYLVIGTGKKITLECSQTMGHDKMYWYQQDPGMELHLIHYSYGVNSTEKGDLSSESTVSRIRTEHFPLTLESARPSHTSQYLCAAGEVETQYFGPGTRLLVL.

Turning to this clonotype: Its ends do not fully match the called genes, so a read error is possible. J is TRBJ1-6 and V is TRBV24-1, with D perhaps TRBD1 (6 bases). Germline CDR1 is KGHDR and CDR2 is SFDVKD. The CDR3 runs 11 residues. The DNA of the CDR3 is TGTGCAACCACAGGGAATTCACCCCTCCACTTT. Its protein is CATTGNSPLHF.

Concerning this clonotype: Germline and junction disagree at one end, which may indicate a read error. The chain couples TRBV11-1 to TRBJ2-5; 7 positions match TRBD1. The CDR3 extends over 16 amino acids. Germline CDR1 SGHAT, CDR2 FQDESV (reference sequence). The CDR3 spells CASSLALGQNQETQCF. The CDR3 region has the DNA TGTGCCAGCAGCTTAGCCCTGGGACAGAACCAAGAGACCCAGTGCTTC.

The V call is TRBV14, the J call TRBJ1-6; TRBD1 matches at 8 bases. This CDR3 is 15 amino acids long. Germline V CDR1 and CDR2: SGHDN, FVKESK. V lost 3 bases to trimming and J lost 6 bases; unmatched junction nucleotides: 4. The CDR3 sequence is CASSQGTGFNSPLHF. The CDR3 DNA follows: TGTGCCAGCAGCCAGGGGACAGGCTTTAATTCACCCCTCCACTTT. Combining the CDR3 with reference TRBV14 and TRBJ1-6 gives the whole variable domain EAGVTQFPSHSVIEKGQTVTLRCDPISGHDNLYWYRRVMGKEIKFLLHFVKESKQDESGMPNNRFLAERTGGTYSTLKVQPAELEDSGVYFCASSQGTGFNSPLHFGNGTRLTVT.

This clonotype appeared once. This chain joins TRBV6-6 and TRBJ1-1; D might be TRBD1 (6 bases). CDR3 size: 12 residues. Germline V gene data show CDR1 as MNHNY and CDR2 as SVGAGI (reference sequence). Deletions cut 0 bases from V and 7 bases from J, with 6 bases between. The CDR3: CASSYSDSEAFF. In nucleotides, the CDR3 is TGTGCCAGCAGTTACTCGGACAGTGAAGCTTTCTTT.

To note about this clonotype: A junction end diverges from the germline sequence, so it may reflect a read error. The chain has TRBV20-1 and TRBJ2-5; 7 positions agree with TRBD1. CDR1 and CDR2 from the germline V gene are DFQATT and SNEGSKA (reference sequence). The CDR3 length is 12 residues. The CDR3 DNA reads TGCAGTGCTCCCGGGACAGTAGAGACCCAGCACTTC. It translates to CSAPGTVETQHF.

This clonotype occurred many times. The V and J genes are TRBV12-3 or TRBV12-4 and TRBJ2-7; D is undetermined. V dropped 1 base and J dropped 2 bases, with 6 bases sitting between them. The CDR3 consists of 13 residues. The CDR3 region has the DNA TGTGCCAGCAGTTTAGGCCCAACCTACGAGCAGTACTTC. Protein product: CASSLGPTYEQYF.

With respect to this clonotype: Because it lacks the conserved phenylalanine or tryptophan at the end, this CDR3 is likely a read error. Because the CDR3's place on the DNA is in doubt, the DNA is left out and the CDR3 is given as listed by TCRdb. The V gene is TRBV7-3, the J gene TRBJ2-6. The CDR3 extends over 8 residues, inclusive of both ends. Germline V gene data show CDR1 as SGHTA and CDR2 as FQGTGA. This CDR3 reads CASSRWTS.

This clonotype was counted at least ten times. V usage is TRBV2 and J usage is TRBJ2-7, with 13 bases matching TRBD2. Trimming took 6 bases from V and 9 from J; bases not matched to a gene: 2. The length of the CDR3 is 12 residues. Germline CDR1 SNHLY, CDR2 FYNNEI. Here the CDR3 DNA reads TGTGCCAGCAGAACTAGCGGGAGGGCGCAGTACTTC. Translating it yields CASRTSGRAQYF.

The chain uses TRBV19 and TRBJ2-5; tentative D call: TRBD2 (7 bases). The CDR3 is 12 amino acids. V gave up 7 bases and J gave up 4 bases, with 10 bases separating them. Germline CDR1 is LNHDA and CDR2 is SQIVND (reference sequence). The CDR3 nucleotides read TGTGCCAGTACGCGGGGGCGAGAGACCCAGTACTTC. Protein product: CASTRGRETQYF.

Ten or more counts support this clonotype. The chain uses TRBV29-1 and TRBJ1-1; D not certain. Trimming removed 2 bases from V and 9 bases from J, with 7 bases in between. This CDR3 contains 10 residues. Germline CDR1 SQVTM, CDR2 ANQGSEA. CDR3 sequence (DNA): TGCAGCGTTGAAACCCTTCAAGCTTTCTTT. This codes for CSVETLQAFF. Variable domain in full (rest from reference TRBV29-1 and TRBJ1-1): SAVISQKPSRDICQRGTSLTIQCQVDSQVTMMFWYRQQPGQSLTLIATANQGSEATYESGFVIDKFPISRPNLTFSTLTVSNMSPEDSSIYLCSVETLQAFFGQGTRLTVV.

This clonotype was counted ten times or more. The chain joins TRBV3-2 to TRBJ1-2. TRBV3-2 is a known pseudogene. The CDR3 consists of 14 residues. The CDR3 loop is CASSQAATFYGYTF. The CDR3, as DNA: TGTGCCAGCAGCCAAGCGGCGACGTTCTATGGCTACACCTTC.

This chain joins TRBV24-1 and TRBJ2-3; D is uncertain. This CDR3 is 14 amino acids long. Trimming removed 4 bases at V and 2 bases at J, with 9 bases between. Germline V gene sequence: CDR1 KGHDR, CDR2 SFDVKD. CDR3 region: CATSDPGDTDTQYF. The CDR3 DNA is TGTGCCACCAGTGACCCCGGAGACACAGATACGCAGTATTTT.

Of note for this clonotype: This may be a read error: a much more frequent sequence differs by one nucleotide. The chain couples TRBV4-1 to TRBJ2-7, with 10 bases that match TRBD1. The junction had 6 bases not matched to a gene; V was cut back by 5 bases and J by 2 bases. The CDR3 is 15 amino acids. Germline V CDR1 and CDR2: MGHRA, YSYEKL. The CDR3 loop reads CASSLRQGATYEQYF. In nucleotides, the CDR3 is TGCGCCAGCAGCTTACGACAGGGGGCCACCTACGAGCAGTACTTC.

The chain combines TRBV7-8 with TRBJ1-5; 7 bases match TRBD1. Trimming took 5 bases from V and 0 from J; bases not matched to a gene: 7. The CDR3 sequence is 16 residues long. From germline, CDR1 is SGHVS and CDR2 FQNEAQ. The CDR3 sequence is CASSRLGQDSNQPQHF. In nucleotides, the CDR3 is TGTGCCAGCAGCCGACTCGGACAGGATAGCAATCAGCCCCAGCATTTT.

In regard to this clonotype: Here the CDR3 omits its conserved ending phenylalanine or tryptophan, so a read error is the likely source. CDR3 coding DNA: TGTGCCAGTCGCGCGGGGGGCTATGGCTACACCTCC. As protein: CASRAGGYGYTS. This rearrangement joins TRBV6-1 to TRBJ1-2; perhaps TRBD1 as D (5 bases). The CDR3 consists of 12 residues. Germline CDR1 and CDR2: MNHNS and SASEGT. Trimming left V 9 bases short and J 4 bases short, with 12 bases between.

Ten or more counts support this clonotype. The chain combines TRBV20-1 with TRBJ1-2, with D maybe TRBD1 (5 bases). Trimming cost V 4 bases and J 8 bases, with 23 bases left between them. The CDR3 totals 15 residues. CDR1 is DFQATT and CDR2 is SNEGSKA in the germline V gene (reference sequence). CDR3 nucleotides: TGCAGTGCTAAGGACGTCAATCGAGGGGAGGTGGGCTACACCTTC. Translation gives CSAKDVNRGEVGYTF.

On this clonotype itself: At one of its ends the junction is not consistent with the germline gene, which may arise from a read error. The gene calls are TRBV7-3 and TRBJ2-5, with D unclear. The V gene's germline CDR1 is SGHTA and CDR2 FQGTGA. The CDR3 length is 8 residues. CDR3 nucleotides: TGTGCCAGCAGCCCCGAAGGGTTC. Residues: CASSPEGF.

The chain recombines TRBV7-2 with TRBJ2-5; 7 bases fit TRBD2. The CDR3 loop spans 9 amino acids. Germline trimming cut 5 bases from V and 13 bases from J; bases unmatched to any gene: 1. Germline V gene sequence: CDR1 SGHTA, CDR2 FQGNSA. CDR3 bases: TGTGCCAGCAGCGGGAGGGGGTACTTC. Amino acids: CASSGRGYF.

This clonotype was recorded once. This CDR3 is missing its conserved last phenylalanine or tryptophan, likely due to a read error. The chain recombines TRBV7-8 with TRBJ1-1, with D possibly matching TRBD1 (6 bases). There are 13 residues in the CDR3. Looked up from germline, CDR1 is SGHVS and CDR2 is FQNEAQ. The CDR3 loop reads CVSSLGGGVGAFL. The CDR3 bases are TGTGTCAGCAGCTTAGGAGGGGGGGTAGGAGCTTTCCTT.

The CDR3 DNA reads as TGCAGCGCCGGGAGGGCCCCCGGGGAGCTGTTTTTT. Translation: CSAGRAPGELFF. The rearrangement links TRBV29-1 to TRBJ2-2; TRBD2 matches 8 bases. V shed 7 bases, J shed 6 bases, and the junction held 4 bases outside the gene matches. This CDR3 has 12 residues. Germline lookup yields CDR1 SQVTM and CDR2 ANQGSEA.

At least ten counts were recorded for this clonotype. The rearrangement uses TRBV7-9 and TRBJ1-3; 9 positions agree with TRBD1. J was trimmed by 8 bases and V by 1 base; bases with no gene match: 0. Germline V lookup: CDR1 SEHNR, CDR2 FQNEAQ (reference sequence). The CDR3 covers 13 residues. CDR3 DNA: TGTGCCAGCAGCTTAGGGGACAGGGACACCATATATTTT. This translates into CASSLGDRDTIYF. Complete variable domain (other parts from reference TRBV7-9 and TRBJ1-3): DTGVSQNPRHKITKRGQNVTFRCDPISEHNRLYWYRQTLGQGPEFLTYFQNEAQLEKSRLLSDRFSAERPKGSFSTLEIQRTEQGDSAMYLCASSLGDRDTIYFGEGSWLTVV.

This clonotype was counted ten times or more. The CDR3 nucleotides read TGTGCCAGCAGTTGGGGCTATAGCAATCAGCCCCAGCATTTT. Protein sequence: CASSWGYSNQPQHF. The chain joins TRBV12-3 or TRBV12-4 to TRBJ1-5, with TRBD1 as a possible D gene (5 bases). The CDR3 runs to 14 residues. V lost 4 bases to trimming and J lost 0 bases, with 7 bases between them.

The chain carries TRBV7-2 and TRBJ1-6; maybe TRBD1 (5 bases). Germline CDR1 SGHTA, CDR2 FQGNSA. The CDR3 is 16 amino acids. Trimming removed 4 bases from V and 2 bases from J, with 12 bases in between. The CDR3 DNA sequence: TGTGCCAGCAGCTCGGGGGGGGACGCCTATAATTCACCCCTCCACTTT. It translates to CASSSGGDAYNSPLHF. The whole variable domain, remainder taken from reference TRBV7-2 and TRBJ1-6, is GAGVSQSPSNKVTEKGKDVELRCDPISGHTALYWYRQSLGQGLEFLIYFQGNSAPDKSGLPSDRFSAERTGGSVSTLTIQRTQQEDSAVYLCASSSGGDAYNSPLHFGNGTRLTVT.

The CDR3 protein is CASSQGLAGGLTDTQYF. The CDR3 bases are TGTGCCAGCAGCCAGGGACTAGCGGGAGGGCTTACAGATACGCAGTATTTT. This chain joins TRBV7-9 and TRBJ2-3, with 16 bases identical to TRBD2. Germline CDR1 SEHNR, CDR2 FQNEAQ (reference sequence). Germline trimming cut 5 bases from V and 3 bases from J; bases unmatched to any gene: 5. This CDR3 has 17 residues.

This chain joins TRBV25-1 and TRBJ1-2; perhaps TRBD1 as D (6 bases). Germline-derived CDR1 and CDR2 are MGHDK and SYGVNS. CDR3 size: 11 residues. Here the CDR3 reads CAYRDTYGYTF. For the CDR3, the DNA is TGTGCATACCGGGACACCTATGGCTACACCTTC.